The 15 T cell receptor beta chains below all came from one sample that was sequenced in a study of blood T cell repertoires in COVID-19. TCRdb's table, derived via immunoSEQ multiplex PCR, lists solely in-frame clones and lacks some. The sample shows 150,000 or so clones, approximately 86% of them seen only once. Material for sequencing was peripheral blood. The receptors come from a woman in her fifties or sixties with acute or convalescent COVID-19.

This clone was detected only a few times. The chain combines TRBV6-2 or TRBV6-3 with TRBJ2-3; D perhaps matches TRBD2 (5 bases). V dropped 6 bases and J dropped 1 base, with 14 bases sitting between them. CDR3 size: 15 residues. CDR1 and CDR2 from the germline V gene are MNHEY and SVGEGT. The DNA of the CDR3 is TGTGCCAGCAGCACGGAACTGAGGGGCACAGATACGCAGTATTTT. This gives the protein CASSTELRGTDTQYF.

This clone showed up just once. J is TRBJ2-3 and V is TRBV5-1, with a possible D match to TRBD2 (6 bases). Per germline, CDR1 SGHRS and CDR2 YFSETQ. CDR3 length equals 15 residues. The germline V and J ends were trimmed by 2 bases and 0 bases, with 10 bases remaining between them. In DNA, the CDR3 is TGCGCCAGCAGCTTTTCTAGCGACAGCACAGATACGCAGTATTTT. Amino acids: CASSFSSDSTDTQYF.

J is TRBJ2-1 and V is TRBV19, with 8 bases lining up with TRBD2. V gave up 5 bases and J gave up 0 bases; unmatched junction bases: 6. The CDR3 is 16 residues long. The V gene's germline CDR1 is LNHDA and CDR2 SQIVND (reference sequence). CDR3 coding DNA: TGTGCCAGTAGTTCCAGCGGGGGTCGCTCCTACAATGAGCAGTTCTTC. Translating gives CASSSSGGRSYNEQFF.

J is TRBJ1-3 and V is TRBV5-1; D is ambiguous. Germline assignment: CDR1 SGHRS and CDR2 YFSETQ. The CDR3 has 13 amino acids. V was cut by 1 base and J by 4 bases, with 6 bases left in between. CDR3 in amino acids: CASSLKEGNTIYF. CDR3 coding DNA: TGCGCCAGCAGCTTGAAGGAGGGAAACACCATATATTTT.

This clone came up once. The CDR3 loop reads CASSIGGLSYEQYF. In DNA, the CDR3 is TGTGCCAGTAGTATTGGAGGGCTCTCCTACGAGCAGTACTTC. The chain recombines TRBV19 with TRBJ2-7, with D possibly TRBD2 on 6 matching bases. CDR3 length: 14 amino acids. The germline V and J ends were trimmed by 3 bases and 0 bases, with 9 bases remaining between them. The germline gives CDR1 LNHDA, CDR2 SQIVND (reference sequence).

The rearrangement joins TRBV7-2 to TRBJ1-2; 7 positions match TRBD1. Germline assignment: CDR1 SGHTA and CDR2 FQGNSA. CDR3 length: 15 amino acids. V was clipped by 2 bases and J by 2 bases; unmatched bases: 5. The CDR3 DNA reads as TGTGCCAGCAGCTTATCGGGGACAGCGAACTATGGCTACACCTTC. Translated, it gives CASSLSGTANYGYTF.

CDR3 bases: TGTGCCAGCAGCGTGGCATATTCTTCCCTCACCTACAATGAGCAGTTCTTC. Translating gives CASSVAYSSLTYNEQFF. The J gene is TRBJ2-1, the V gene TRBV9; the D is unclear. Germline CDR1 and CDR2: SGDLS and YYNGEE. With 2 bases removed from V and 2 bases from J, the gap between germline ends came to 17 bases. The CDR3 consists of 17 residues.

The rearrangement joins TRBV5-4 to TRBJ2-2; 10 nucleotides agree with TRBD1. The CDR3 is 16 residues long. Trimming cost V 4 bases and J 6 bases; bases outside gene matches: 9. Germline V gene lookup returns CDR1 SGHNT and CDR2 YYREEE (reference sequence). CDR3 amino acids: CASSVTGTGEAGELFF. In DNA, the CDR3 is TGTGCCAGCAGCGTAACCGGGACAGGGGAGGCCGGGGAGCTGTTTTTT.

The gene calls are TRBV6-6 and TRBJ2-7; 12 bases fit TRBD2. Losses at the gene ends were 6 bases for V and 0 bases for J; bases not matched to a gene: 21. Germline CDR1 and CDR2: MNHNY and SVGAGI (reference sequence). The CDR3 is made up of 21 amino acids. CDR3 coding DNA: TGTGCCAGCAGCCGTCCGACTAGCGGGAGTGCGCCATTCAAAACCTCCTACGAGCAGTACTTC. Its protein product is CASSRPTSGSAPFKTSYEQYF.

The chain joins TRBV5-5 to TRBJ2-7; TRBD1 agrees at 8 bases. With V trimmed by 3 bases and J by 1 base, 3 bases remained unmatched. The CDR3 has 14 amino acids. Germline lookup yields CDR1 SGHKS and CDR2 YYEKEE (reference sequence). The CDR3 DNA follows: TGTGCCAGCAGCTGGACAGGGCCATCCTACGAGCAGTACTTC. Translation: CASSWTGPSYEQYF.

The chain couples TRBV6-5 to TRBJ1-4; 8 nucleotides match TRBD1. In germline, CDR1 is MNHEY, CDR2 SVGAGI. V trimming: 6 bases; J trimming: 8 bases; junction bases outside the gene matches: 11. The CDR3 consists of 15 residues. The DNA of the CDR3 is TGTGCCAGCAGAAAACGGACAGGGCCTGGGGAAAAACTGTTTTTT. The encoded protein is CASRKRTGPGEKLFF.

The genes are TRBV12-3 or TRBV12-4 and TRBJ2-3; D gene unclear. CDR3 length: 11 amino acids. Trimming pared 4 bases from V and 6 bases from J, leaving 5 bases between. The CDR3 sequence is CASSSGDTQYF. CDR3 in DNA: TGTGCCAGCAGTTCCGGGGATACGCAGTATTTT.

The chain links TRBV5-5 to TRBJ1-6, with 7 bases matching TRBD1. Trimming at V came to 4 bases and at J to 7 bases, leaving 11 bases not matched to a gene. CDR3 length: 16 amino acids. Germline values: CDR1 SGHKS, CDR2 YYEKEE (reference sequence). CDR3 in DNA: TGTGCCAGCAGCGATAGACAGGGATTTCAGAATTCACCCCTCCACTTT. Residues: CASSDRQGFQNSPLHF.

This chain joins TRBV19 and TRBJ1-5; maybe TRBD1 (6 bases). The CDR3 has 14 residues. CDR1 LNHDA and CDR2 SQIVND come from the germline V gene (reference sequence). Trimming stripped 3 bases from V and 7 bases from J, with 13 bases between. The DNA of the CDR3 is TGTGCCAGTAGTATCTTATCGGACAGCCAGCCCCAGCATTTT. Protein: CASSILSDSQPQHF. Full variable domain (remainder filled in from reference TRBV19 and TRBJ1-5): DGGITQSPKYLFRKEGQNVTLSCEQNLNHDAMYWYRQDPGQGLRLIYYSQIVNDFQKGDIAEGYSVSREKKESFPLTVTSAQKNPTAFYLCASSILSDSQPQHFGDGTRLSIL.

The chain has TRBV6-5 and TRBJ1-1; D unresolved. Germline CDR1 reads MNHEY; CDR2 reads SVGAGI. The CDR3 spans 14 residues. Trimming cost V 3 bases and J 5 bases, with 13 bases left between them. This chain's CDR3 is CASSYQRGGTEAFF. DNA for the CDR3: TGTGCCAGCAGTTATCAGCGGGGTGGGACTGAAGCTTTCTTT.